What follows are 15 T cell receptor beta chains derived from one specimen sequenced in a study of blood T cell repertoires in COVID-19. Repertoires were generated with immunoSEQ multiplex PCR, while TCRdb's copy carries only in-frame clones and drops some. The table lists a few hundred thousand clones, around nine tenths of them singletons. The sequenced sample was PBMCs or T cells enriched from blood (not recorded which). The source is a woman younger than 30 who had recovered from COVID-19.

In the case of this clone: In the same sample, other DNA sequences code for this CDR3. In DNA form, the CDR3 reads TGTGCCAGCAGCCCGGGGGGTGGCTACACCTTC. Its translation is CASSPGGGYTF. J is TRBJ1-2 and V is TRBV28; D is perhaps TRBD1 (5 bases). The germline CDR1 and CDR2 sequences are MDHEN and SYDVKM. Trimming took 6 bases from V and 7 from J, leaving 9 bases between them. CDR3 length equals 11 residues.

The genes are TRBV7-3 and TRBJ2-1; 8 positions agree with TRBD2. V shed 4 bases and J 6 bases; nucleotides not matched to a gene: 14. The CDR3 runs to 17 residues. From germline, CDR1 is SGHTA and CDR2 FQGTGA. CDR3 protein: CASSSLRARGGRNEQFF. The CDR3 coding sequence is TGTGCCAGCAGCTCCTTGAGGGCTCGGGGGGGCCGCAATGAGCAGTTCTTC.

The rearrangement links TRBV11-3 to TRBJ2-3; D is perhaps TRBD1 (6 bases). The CDR3 totals 14 residues. Germline V gene lookup returns CDR1 SGHNT and CDR2 YENEEA. The V end was cut by 5 bases, the J end by 6 bases, with 15 bases between. The DNA for the CDR3 is TGTGCCAGCAGCGAGGGCCACAGGGATGATACGCAGTATTTT. This gives the protein CASSEGHRDDTQYF.

The chain couples TRBV28 to TRBJ2-3; D gene uncertain. Trimming removed 4 bases from V and 0 bases from J, with 17 bases in between. The germline CDR1 and CDR2 sequences are MDHEN and SYDVKM. CDR3 length equals 17 residues. The CDR3 loop is CASSSQSPVVSTDTQYF. CDR3 sequence (DNA): TGTGCCAGCAGTTCCCAAAGTCCGGTAGTGAGCACAGATACGCAGTATTTT. The whole variable domain, remainder taken from reference TRBV28 and TRBJ2-3, is DVKVTQSSRYLVKRTGEKVFLECVQDMDHENMFWYRQDPGLGLRLIYFSYDVKMKEKGDIPEGYSVSREKKERFSLILESASTNQTSMYLCASSSQSPVVSTDTQYFGPGTRLTVL.

The chain has TRBV12-3 or TRBV12-4 and TRBJ2-7, with D perhaps matching TRBD2 (6 bases). The V and J ends lost 6 bases and 3 bases respectively, with 12 bases between them. This CDR3 comprises 13 residues. The CDR3 spells CASSDGGIYEQYF. The DNA for the CDR3 is TGTGCCAGCAGCGACGGCGGGATCTACGAGCAGTACTTC.

The J gene is TRBJ2-7, the V gene TRBV12-3 or TRBV12-4; tentatively, D is TRBD1 (5 bases). V dropped 8 bases and J dropped 6 bases, with 11 bases sitting between them. The CDR3 loop spans 11 amino acids. CDR3 coding DNA: TGTGCCAGCGCAATTGGGGCCGAGCAGTACTTC. As protein: CASAIGAEQYF.

This rearrangement joins TRBV9 to TRBJ2-3; D unresolved. V lost 0 bases to trimming and J lost 5 bases, with 7 bases between them. The germline V gene encodes CDR1 SGDLS and CDR2 YYNGEE. The CDR3 contains 13 residues. This chain's CDR3 is CASSVAVVDTQYF. For the CDR3, the DNA is TGTGCCAGCAGCGTAGCGGTTGTAGATACGCAGTATTTT.

V gene TRBV5-1 combines with J gene TRBJ1-1; D perhaps matches TRBD1 (5 bases). This CDR3 is built from 17 residues. Germline V gene data show CDR1 as SGHRS and CDR2 as YFSETQ. Trimming pared 0 bases from V and 1 base from J, leaving 16 bases between. CDR3 amino acids: CASSLAFSQGSNTEAFF. CDR3 in DNA: TGCGCCAGCAGCTTGGCATTTTCCCAGGGCTCGAACACTGAAGCTTTCTTT.

This chain joins TRBV18 and TRBJ2-1; weak D call: TRBD1 (5 bases). Trimming left V 3 bases short and J 5 bases short, with 8 bases between. This CDR3 has 13 residues. Per germline, CDR1 KGHSH and CDR2 LQKENI. The CDR3: CASSPGQNNEQFF. DNA for the CDR3: TGTGCCAGCTCACCCGGACAAAACAATGAGCAGTTCTTC.

This sequence joins TRBV5-1 and TRBJ1-1; 8 bases agree with TRBD1. CDR3 length equals 16 residues. The V gene end was trimmed by 0 bases and the J gene end by 3 bases; junction bases not matched to a gene: 7. Per the germline V gene, CDR1 is SGHRS and CDR2 is YFSETQ. The CDR3 loop is CASSLDQGASYTEAFF. The CDR3 region has the DNA TGCGCCAGCAGCTTGGACCAGGGGGCATCGTACACTGAAGCTTTCTTT.

V usage is TRBV9 and J usage is TRBJ2-5, with D perhaps matching TRBD1 (6 bases). This CDR3 region has 15 residues. Germline loops: CDR1 SGDLS, CDR2 YYNGEE. The germline V and J ends were trimmed by 1 base and 4 bases, with 14 bases remaining between them. In DNA form, the CDR3 reads TGTGCCAGCAGCGTACAGGGGAAGAGAGGAGAGACCCAGTACTTC. Residues: CASSVQGKRGETQYF.

V gene TRBV4-1 combines with J gene TRBJ1-2; the D is unclear. Trimming removed 2 bases at V and 2 bases at J, with 12 bases between. The CDR3 spans 15 residues. Germline lookup yields CDR1 MGHRA and CDR2 YSYEKL. CDR3 in amino acids: CASSQSQTANYGYTF. The CDR3 bases are TGCGCCAGCAGCCAATCACAAACAGCAAACTATGGCTACACCTTC.

The chain is built from TRBV4-2 and TRBJ2-7; 10 bases align to TRBD1. V lost 3 bases and J lost 1; bases outside the gene matches: 6. The CDR3 extends over 16 amino acids. Germline CDR1 and CDR2: LGHNA and YNFKEQ. CDR3 bases: TGTGCCAGCAGCCAGGTTGGACAGGGGGGTTCCTACGAGCAGTACTTC. Translated, it gives CASSQVGQGGSYEQYF.

The chain has TRBV5-1 and TRBJ1-4; D possibly corresponds to TRBD1 (6 bases). The CDR3 spans 16 residues. The germline V and J ends were trimmed by 4 bases and 0 bases, with 13 bases remaining between them. Germline CDR1 reads SGHRS; CDR2 reads YFSETQ. CDR3 nucleotide sequence: TGCGCCAGCAGCAACCGGGACACTACAACTAATGAAAAACTGTTTTTT. Its protein is CASSNRDTTTNEKLFF.

This clone was picked up one time. The chain recombines TRBV24-1 with TRBJ1-5; 7 nucleotides line up with TRBD1. The germline gives CDR1 KGHDR, CDR2 SFDVKD. V dropped 3 bases and J dropped 5; count of bases not matched to a gene: 9. The CDR3 consists of 16 residues. The CDR3 region has the DNA TGTGCCACCAGTGATGCGACAGGGAGGTTGGATCAGCCCCAGCATTTT. Amino acids: CATSDATGRLDQPQHF.